The rows below give T cell receptor beta chains drawn from one sample of a study of blood T cell repertoires in COVID-19. The table came from immunoSEQ multiplex PCR; TCRdb's copy has only in-frame clones and leaves some out. The table includes 100,000 to 150,000 clones, more than 75% detected once. The specimen was peripheral blood. All receptors derive from a woman between 65 and 79 years old with acute or convalescent COVID-19. Both conserved end residues are part of each CDR3. D genes are given only for firm matches. Clone size is given for some rows only: seen once, a few or many times, or a class if the clone is expanded.

>TRBV5-1|-|TRBJ2-2|-
TGCGCCAGCAGCGGGGCCGGGACAAGCAACACCGGGGAGCTGTTTTTT
CASSGAGTSNTGELFF
>TRBV7-8|-|TRBJ2-5|TRBD1
TGTGCCAGCAGCTTACCTACAGGGGAAGAGACCCAGTACTTC
CASSLPTGEETQYF
>TRBV9|-|TRBJ1-1|-
TGTGCCAGCCGCAGGGAACTGAACACTGAAGCTTTCTTT
CASRRELNTEAFF
>TRBV9|-|TRBJ1-1|-
TGTGCCAGCAGCGTAGTCTGGGGCTCTGAAGCTTTCTTT
CASSVVWGSEAFF
>TRBV6-5|-|TRBJ1-6|-
TGTGCCAGCAGGGGGGGGTCATATAATTCACCCCTCCACTTT
CASRGGSYNSPLHF
>TRBV28|-|TRBJ2-7|-
TGTGCCAGCAGTTCCTCGGACAGGCGGGGCGAGCAGTACTTC
CASSSSDRRGEQYF
>TRBV28|-|TRBJ1-4|-
TGTGCCAGCAGTTTGTCGTTGTTTTTGGGGAGTAATGAAAAACTGTTTTTT
CASSLSLFLGSNEKLFF
>TRBV19|-|TRBJ1-5|-
TGTGCCAGTACTCAGACCGGGCCAGGGATGAGCAATCAGCCCCAGCATTTT
CASTQTGPGMSNQPQHF
>TRBV30|-|TRBJ1-6|-
TGTGCCTGGAGCCCCGGGAACAGTTCACCCCTCCACTTT
CAWSPGNSSPLHF
>TRBV29-1|-|TRBJ1-1|-
TGCAGCGTCGCTGGTCAGGCTGAAGCTTTCTTT
CSVAGQAEAFF
>TRBV5-1|-|TRBJ2-2|-
TGCGCCAGCAGCTTGGGCCGCGAGGGCGGGGAGCTGTTTTTT
CASSLGREGGELFF
>TRBV6-5|-|TRBJ2-1|TRBD1
TGTGCCAGCAGTTCACAGGGGTTTCCGAATGAGCAGTTCTTC
CASSSQGFPNEQFF
>TRBV7-8|-|TRBJ2-1|TRBD2
TGTGCCAGCAGCTTACTAGCGGGGGGCTGGGATGAGCAGTTCTTC
CASSLLAGGWDEQFF
>TRBV25-1|-|TRBJ1-5|TRBD1
TGTGCCAGCAACCTCGGACAGGTCTATAGCAATCAGCCCCAGCATTTT
CASNLGQVYSNQPQHF
>TRBV7-8|-|TRBJ2-7|TRBD1
TGTGCCAGAATTACTCGACAGGGATCCTACGAGCAGTACTTC
CARITRQGSYEQYF
>TRBV6-5|-|TRBJ2-3|TRBD2
TGTGCCAGCAGACCGGGACTAGCGGATACAGATACGCAGTATTTT
CASRPGLADTDTQYF
>TRBV28|-|TRBJ1-6|-
TGTGCCAGCAGCGGGGTCAATTCACCCCTCCACTTT
CASSGVNSPLHF
>TRBV5-3|once|TRBJ2-1|-
TGTGCCAGAAGCTTCTGGGGGCCCAACAATGAGCAGTTCTTC
CARSFWGPNNEQFF
>TRBV29-1|-|TRBJ2-2|TRBD2
TGCAGCGCCCAGGGACTAGCGGGGGCGAACACCGGGGAGCTGTTTTTT
CSAQGLAGANTGELFF
>TRBV3-1/TRBV3-2|-|TRBJ2-1|TRBD2
TGTGCCAGCAGCCAATCGCACTCGGGGGGGGGAAGTTCTTATATCTACAATGAGCAGTTCTTC
CASSQSHSGGGSSYIYNEQFF
>TRBV28|-|TRBJ1-5|TRBD1
TGTGCCAGCAGTCCCGGACAGGGAGGCAATCAGCCCCAGCATTTT
CASSPGQGGNQPQHF
>TRBV5-4|once|TRBJ2-1|-
TGTGCCAGCAGCTTGGGGGCGGAGCAGTTCTTC
CASSLGAEQFF
>TRBV29-1|-|TRBJ1-1|-
TGCAGCGTGCCAACGGGGGGACGGAACACTGAAGCTTTCTTT
CSVPTGGRNTEAFF
>TRBV29-1|-|TRBJ1-2|-
TGCAGCGGAAAACAGGGACGGGGCTACACCTTC
CSGKQGRGYTF
>TRBV18|-|TRBJ1-6|-
TGTGCCAGCTCACCACCGGGGGGTAATTCACCCCTCCACTTT
CASSPPGGNSPLHF
>TRBV5-4|-|TRBJ2-7|-
TGTGCCAGCCGATGGGACTCCCGGAGCGAGCAGTACTTC
CASRWDSRSEQYF
>TRBV9|-|TRBJ1-1|TRBD1
TGTGCCAGCAGCCACCGACAGGGCACACCTTTGAACACTGAAGCTTTCTTT
CASSHRQGTPLNTEAFF
>TRBV12-5|-|TRBJ2-5|-
TGTGCTAGTGACTCAAGAGGGGGGACCCAGTACTTC
CASDSRGGTQYF
>TRBV2|-|TRBJ1-2|-
TGTGCCAGCACATTACTTATAACAGGGAACTATGGCTACACCTTC
CASTLLITGNYGYTF
>TRBV14|once|TRBJ2-7|-
TGTGCCAGCAGCCGGGCGTTATCGTCCCACGAGCAGTACTTC
CASSRALSSHEQYF
>TRBV9|few|TRBJ2-5|TRBD2
TGTGCCAGCAGCGCTGGACTAGGCGTGAGAGAAGAGACCCAGTACTTC
CASSAGLGVREETQYF
>TRBV6-5|-|TRBJ1-2|TRBD1
TGTGCCAGTCAGGGACTTGAACAGGGGGCGCCTGGCTACACCTTC
CASQGLEQGAPGYTF
>TRBV3-1/TRBV3-2|-|TRBJ1-4|TRBD1
TGTGCCAGCAGCCAAGTGCGAAGCGGACAGGGCGGAGGGGAAAAACTGTTTTTT
CASSQVRSGQGGGEKLFF
>TRBV7-9|-|TRBJ2-5|TRBD1
TGTGCCAGCAGCTCGGACAGGGACCAAGAGACCCAGTACTTC
CASSSDRDQETQYF
>TRBV6-5|-|TRBJ1-1|TRBD1
TGTGCCAGCAGCCGGACAGGGGTGAACACTGAAGCTTTCTTT
CASSRTGVNTEAFF